This TCR beta chain comes out of a study of CD8+ T cells in alopecia areata. In the study overall: It was 6 to 18 months of tofacitinib, and then there were 6 months off drug. Study-wide findings and caveats: Scalp data also include sequences from resident alphabeta T cells of normal skin.

This CDR3 is built from 16 residues. With 4 bases clipped from V and 4 bases from J, the junction kept 10 bases outside the gene matches. Germline V gives CDR1 SGHRS, CDR2 YFSETQ. Note on this clone: Its antigen is undetermined.

Extracted RNA was reverse transcribed, and the resulting cDNA served as sequencing template. Sequenced by immunoSEQ multiplex PCR; TCRdb stores in-frame clones only, minus some. The data hold 150,000 to 200,000 clones, with about 60% observed a single time. V gene TRBV5-1 combines with J gene TRBJ2-1; TRBD1 aligns across 8 bases. The receptor was derived from a human donor with alopecia areata. The starting material was CD4+ T cells sorted from blood, obtained at week 0. In nucleotides, the CDR3 is TGCGCCAGCAGCGCCCTCAGGGGGCGTGGGTACAATGAGCAGTTCTTC. Protein product: CASSALRGRGYNEQFF. Full variable domain (outside the CDR3, taken from reference TRBV5-1 and TRBJ2-1): KAGVTQTPRYLIKTRGQQVTLSCSPISGHRSVSWYQQTPGQGLQFLFEYFSETQRNKGNFPGRFSGRQFSNSRSEMNVSTLELGDSALYLCASSALRGRGYNEQFFGPGTRLTVL.